This T cell receptor beta chain was observed in a study of blood T cell repertoires in COVID-19. CDR3 length equals 14 residues. V lost 7 bases and J lost 2; bases outside the gene matches: 7. Germline V lookup: CDR1 LNHDA, CDR2 SQIVND (reference sequence). This table comes from immunoSEQ multiplex PCR, and its TCRdb copy is limited to in-frame clones, with some not included. The sample contains 55,000 to 90,000 clones, more than 75% of which appear only once. The receptor was isolated from a woman in her 70s with acute or convalescent COVID-19. V and J are TRBV19 and TRBJ2-7; 8 nucleotides match TRBD2. The sample was peripheral blood. In DNA, the CDR3 is TGTGCCAGTACTAGCGGGTCAGATCCCTACGAGCAGTACTTC. Amino acid sequence: CASTSGSDPYEQYF.